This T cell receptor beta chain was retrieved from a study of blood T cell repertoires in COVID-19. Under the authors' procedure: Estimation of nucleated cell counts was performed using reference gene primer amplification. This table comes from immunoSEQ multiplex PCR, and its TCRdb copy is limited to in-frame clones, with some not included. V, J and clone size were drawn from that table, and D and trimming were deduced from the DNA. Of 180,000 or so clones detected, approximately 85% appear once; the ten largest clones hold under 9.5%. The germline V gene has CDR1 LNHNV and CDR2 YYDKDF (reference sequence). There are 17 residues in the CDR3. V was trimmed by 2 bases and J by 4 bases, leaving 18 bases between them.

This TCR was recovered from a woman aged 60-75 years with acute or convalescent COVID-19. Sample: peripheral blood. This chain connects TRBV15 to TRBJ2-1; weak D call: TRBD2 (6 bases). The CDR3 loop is CATSRRLLARAYNEQFF. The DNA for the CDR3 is TGTGCCACCAGCAGACGGCTCCTAGCGAGGGCTTACAATGAGCAGTTCTTC.